Given below is one T cell receptor (beta chain) in context. The data were taken from a study of blood T cell repertoires in COVID-19. Repertoires were generated with immunoSEQ multiplex PCR, while TCRdb's copy carries only in-frame clones and drops some. The sample consists of about 140,000 clones, more than 75% of them appearing once. This clonotype was sampled from a human donor in a cohort sampled during active COVID-19. The sequenced material came from peripheral blood.

CDR3 sequence: CASSQGGREASYEQYF. The CDR3, as DNA: TGCGCCAGCAGCCAAGGGGGTAGGGAGGCGAGCTACGAGCAGTACTTC. V is TRBV4-1 and J is TRBJ2-7; D might be TRBD2 (6 bases). Germline assignment: CDR1 MGHRA and CDR2 YSYEKL. The CDR3 has 16 amino acids. The V and J ends lost 1 base and 3 bases respectively, with 16 bases between them.